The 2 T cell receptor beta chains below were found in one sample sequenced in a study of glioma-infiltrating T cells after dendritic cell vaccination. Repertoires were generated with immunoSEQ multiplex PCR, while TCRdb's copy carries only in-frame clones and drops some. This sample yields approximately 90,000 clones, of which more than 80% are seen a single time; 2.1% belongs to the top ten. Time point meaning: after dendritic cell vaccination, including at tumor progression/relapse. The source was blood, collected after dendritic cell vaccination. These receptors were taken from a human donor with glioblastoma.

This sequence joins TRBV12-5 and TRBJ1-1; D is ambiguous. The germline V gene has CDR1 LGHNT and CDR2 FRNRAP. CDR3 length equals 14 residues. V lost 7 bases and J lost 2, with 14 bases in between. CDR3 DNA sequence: TGTGCTAGTGCTCCTGGAGGGTATAACACTGAAGCTTTCTTT. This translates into CASAPGGYNTEAFF.

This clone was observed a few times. The CDR3 DNA follows: TGCAGCGCCGCTGGGGGAGGGGGGGTGAGCTCCTACAATGAGCAGTTCTTC. It specifies CSAAGGGGVSSYNEQFF. The chain carries TRBV29-1 and TRBJ2-1, with D possibly TRBD2 on 7 matching bases. Trimming shortened V by 7 bases and J by 0 bases, and 22 bases separated the two germline ends. This CDR3 is built from 17 residues. Germline CDR1 SQVTM, CDR2 ANQGSEA.